These 9 T cell receptor beta chains were all obtained from the same sample, sequenced in a study of naive and memory T cell subsets. Both TRBC1 and TRBC2 were covered by a beta constant-region primer of two equimolar oligonucleotides. TCRdb reprocessed the UMI-ligation and nested PCR reads with MiXCR, giving one entry per CDR3 protein. The sample includes 140,000 to 150,000 distinct CDR3 sequences, about a sixth seen only once; the top ten take around 0.14%. Sequencing used naive CD4+ T cells from blood. The receptors shown here come from a human donor in good health.

V usage is TRBV10-3 and J usage is TRBJ2-7; 7 bases agree with TRBD2. V shed 7 bases and J 2 bases; nucleotides not matched to a gene: 5. The length of the CDR3 is 13 residues. From germline, CDR1 is ENHRY and CDR2 SYGVKD. The CDR3 coding sequence is TGTGCCATCATGGGCGGGGGTACCTACGAGCAGTACTTC. Its protein product is CAIMGGGTYEQYF.

This clonotype showed up just a few times. The chain recombines TRBV28 with TRBJ2-7, with D possibly TRBD2 on 6 matching bases. Germline V CDR1 and CDR2: MDHEN, SYDVKM. Trimming left V 7 bases short and J 2 bases short, with 18 bases between. CDR3 length: 15 residues. CDR3 DNA sequence: TGTGCCAGCATCCCAGGACGGAGGGGAGCCTACGAGCAGTACTTC. Translation: CASIPGRRGAYEQYF. Complete variable domain (other parts from reference TRBV28 and TRBJ2-7): DVKVTQSSRYLVKRTGEKVFLECVQDMDHENMFWYRQDPGLGLRLIYFSYDVKMKEKGDIPEGYSVSREKKERFSLILESASTNQTSMYLCASIPGRRGAYEQYFGPGTRLTVT.

This clonotype has just a few counts. This rearrangement joins TRBV7-3 to TRBJ2-2; 7 nucleotides align to TRBD2. Germline CDR1 is SGHTA and CDR2 is FQGTGA. The CDR3 totals 16 residues. V dropped 0 bases and J dropped 2; count of bases not matched to a gene: 3. DNA of the CDR3: TGTGCCAGCAGCTTAACCGGGACTAAAAACACCGGGGAGCTGTTTTTT. Encoded protein: CASSLTGTKNTGELFF.

This clonotype has only one observation. The chain recombines TRBV19 with TRBJ2-1; 7 bases are shared with TRBD1. This CDR3 is built from 14 residues. Per germline, CDR1 LNHDA and CDR2 SQIVND (reference sequence). V lost 8 bases to trimming and J lost 0 bases; unmatched junction nucleotides: 4. The CDR3 coding sequence is TGTGCCAGTCGACAGGGAAGCTCCTACAATGAGCAGTTCTTC. Amino acid sequence: CASRQGSSYNEQFF.

V usage is TRBV25-1 and J usage is TRBJ2-7; D not resolved. Germline assignment: CDR1 MGHDK and CDR2 SYGVNS. The CDR3 has 16 amino acids. Deletions cut 0 bases from V and 7 bases from J, with 19 bases between. CDR3 protein: CASSEYSPSFNREQYF. CDR3 sequence (DNA): TGTGCCAGCAGTGAATATTCTCCAAGTTTTAACCGGGAGCAGTACTTC.

DNA for the CDR3: TGTGCCAGCAGTGACGAATGGACAGGCCTAATCCTGAACACTGAAGCTTTCTTT. Protein sequence: CASSDEWTGLILNTEAFF. This sequence joins TRBV2 and TRBJ1-1; 7 positions agree with TRBD1. This CDR3 region has 18 residues. In germline, CDR1 is SNHLY, CDR2 FYNNEI. Trimming removed 3 bases from V and 0 bases from J; junction bases left unmatched: 13.

This clonotype has only a few counts. The chain recombines TRBV11-2 with TRBJ2-1, with D perhaps TRBD1 (5 bases). Trimming pared 5 bases from V and 4 bases from J, leaving 9 bases between. Germline values: CDR1 SGHAT, CDR2 FQNNGV. The CDR3 spans 13 residues. CDR3 residues: CASSPRVYNEQFF. CDR3 DNA: TGTGCCAGCAGCCCCAGGGTTTACAATGAGCAGTTCTTC.

This sequence joins TRBV10-3 and TRBJ1-6; D gene uncertain. The V and J ends lost 6 bases and 14 bases respectively, with 20 bases between them. CDR3 length equals 14 residues. Per germline, CDR1 ENHRY and CDR2 SYGVKD. The CDR3: CAISETPTVASLHF. CDR3 nucleotides: TGTGCCATCAGCGAAACCCCGACCGTGGCGTCCCTCCACTTT.

This clonotype occurred a few times. The rearrangement joins TRBV7-8 to TRBJ2-7; maybe TRBD1 (5 bases). V gave up 5 bases and J gave up 6 bases, with 14 bases separating them. From germline, CDR1 is SGHVS and CDR2 FQNEAQ. The CDR3 is 13 residues long. CDR3 in DNA: TGTGCCAGCAGCACCAGGGCACCCGTCGAGCAGTACTTC. It yields the protein CASSTRAPVEQYF.